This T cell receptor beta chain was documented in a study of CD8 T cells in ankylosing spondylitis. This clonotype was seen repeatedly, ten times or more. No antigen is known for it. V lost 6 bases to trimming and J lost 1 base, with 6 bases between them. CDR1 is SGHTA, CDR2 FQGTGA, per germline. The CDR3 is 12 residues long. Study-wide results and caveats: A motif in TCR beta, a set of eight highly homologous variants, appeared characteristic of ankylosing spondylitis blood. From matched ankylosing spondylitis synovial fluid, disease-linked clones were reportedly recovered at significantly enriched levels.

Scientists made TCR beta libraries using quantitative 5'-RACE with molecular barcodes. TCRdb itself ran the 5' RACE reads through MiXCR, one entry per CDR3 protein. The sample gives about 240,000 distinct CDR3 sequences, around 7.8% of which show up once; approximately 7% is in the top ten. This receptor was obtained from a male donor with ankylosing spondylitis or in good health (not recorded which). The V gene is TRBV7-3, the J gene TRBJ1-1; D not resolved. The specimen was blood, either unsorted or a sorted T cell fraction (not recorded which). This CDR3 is CASRSGNTEAFF. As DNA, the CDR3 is TGTGCCAGCAGGTCTGGGAACACTGAAGCTTTCTTT.